A selection of T cell receptor beta chains follows, all from one sample in a study of shared clonotypes between healthy human individuals. Repertoires were generated with immunoSEQ multiplex PCR, while TCRdb's copy carries only in-frame clones and drops some. The sample shows approximately 500,000 clones, about 84% of them seen only once. Source material: PBMCs. The receptor source for this set is a woman between 40 and 50 years old in good health. Some clones in this sample may be carry-over from other donors' samples. Each CDR3 is given with its conserved first and last residue. D genes are given only for firm matches. The size of a clone is reported for some rows only, either as once, few or many, or as a class for expanded clones.

>-|-|TRBV7-2|TRBJ2-5
TGTGCCAGCAGCTTAAGGGCTAGAGAGGAGACCCAGTACTTC
CASSLRAREETQYF
>TRBD1|many|TRBV18|TRBJ2-3
TGTGCCAGCCTAGGGCGACAGGGCGCAGATACGCAGTATTTT
CASLGRQGADTQYF
>-|-|TRBV20-1|TRBJ1-1
TGCAGCGGGGGGGGAGCTTTCTTT
CSGGGAFF
>TRBD2|few|TRBV7-9|TRBJ2-5
TGTGCCAGCAGCTTATCTAGCGGGAAGGAGACCCAGTACTTC
CASSLSSGKETQYF
>-|-|TRBV7-9|TRBJ2-7
TGTGCCAGCAGCTTTTCAGCCACCCAAGAGTACTTC
CASSFSATQEYF
>-|-|TRBV4-2|TRBJ2-6
TGTGCCAGCAGCCAAGTAGGGGGGTCAGGGGCCAACGTCCTGACTTTC
CASSQVGGSGANVLTF
>TRBD2|-|TRBV27|TRBJ2-1
TGTGCCAGCAAGTTGCGGGAGGGCCCTTACAATGAGCAGTTCTTC
CASKLREGPYNEQFF
>-|once|TRBV28|TRBJ2-5
TGTGCCAGCAGTCTCTCCATCCCAGAGACCCAGTACTTC
CASSLSIPETQYF
>TRBD1|-|TRBV14|TRBJ1-2
TGTGCCAGCAGCCCCTCAACAGGGGACTATGGCTACACCTTC
CASSPSTGDYGYTF
>TRBD1|-|TRBV4-3|TRBJ1-3
TGCGCCAGCAGCCAAGATGGACAGGGCTTCCGAAACACCATATATTTT
CASSQDGQGFRNTIYF
>-|-|TRBV25-1|TRBJ1-2
TGTGCCAGCACCCGGGACCCAGCGGACTATGGCTACACCTTC
CASTRDPADYGYTF
>TRBD2|-|TRBV2|TRBJ2-3
TGTGCCAGCAGTGGCCTAGCGGGAGATACGCAGTATTTT
CASSGLAGDTQYF
>TRBD1|-|TRBV30|TRBJ1-2
TGTGCCTGGAGTCCACAGGGGGAGGGCTACACCTTC
CAWSPQGEGYTF
>-|-|TRBV6-1|TRBJ2-1
TGTGCCTCGCAGGGGGGGGACAATTACAATGAGCAGTTCTTC
CASQGGDNYNEQFF
>TRBD1|-|TRBV4-1|TRBJ1-2
TGCGCCAGCAGCTCACAGGGGACGGAGGCGGGCTACACCTTC
CASSSQGTEAGYTF
>TRBD2|-|TRBV13|TRBJ2-4
TGTGCCAGCAGCGTTCGAGGGAGGGCAAGAAGTAATATTCAGTACTTC
CASSVRGRARSNIQYF
>-|-|TRBV7-2|TRBJ2-7
TGTGCCAGCAGCTTAGATCTGGGCCCCTACGAGCAGTACTTC
CASSLDLGPYEQYF
>TRBD2|many|TRBV6-5|TRBJ2-3
TGTGCCAGCAGTTTCTCTAGCGGGAGGGCAGATACGCAGTATTTT
CASSFSSGRADTQYF
>-|once|TRBV28|TRBJ1-5
TGTGCCAGCAGCCCAGATAGCAATCAGCCCCAGCATTTT
CASSPDSNQPQHF
>-|-|TRBV6-5|TRBJ2-1
TGTGCCAGCAGTTACTCCTCGTGGGACTCCTACAATGAGCAGTTCTTC
CASSYSSWDSYNEQFF
>-|-|TRBV7-2|TRBJ2-7
TGTGCCAGCAGCTTACAGGGTTACGAGCAGTACTTC
CASSLQGYEQYF
>-|-|TRBV29-1|TRBJ2-5
TGCAGCCCACCCCCCGGGGGATCCCAAGAGACCCAGTACTTC
CSPPPGGSQETQYF
>-|-|TRBV18|TRBJ2-7
TGTGCCAGCTCACCACAGGGAAGCTCCTACGAGCAGTACTTC
CASSPQGSSYEQYF
>-|-|TRBV7-9|TRBJ2-5
TGTGCCAGCAGCTTAAGCGCGGACGTGCTCCGGACCCAGTACTTC
CASSLSADVLRTQYF
>-|-|TRBV6-1|TRBJ1-4
TGTGCCAGCAGTGTTTCAAGGGGAAAACTGTTTTTT
CASSVSRGKLFF
>-|-|TRBV6-1|TRBJ1-1
TGTGCCAGCAGTGCGAACAGCGTGAACACTGAAGCTTTCTTT
CASSANSVNTEAFF
>TRBD1|-|TRBV18|TRBJ2-5
TGTGCCAGCTCACAGGGGGCCAGCGAGACGTACTACTTC
CASSQGASETYYF
>-|many|TRBV30|TRBJ2-3
TGTGCCTGGGGGACTTACACAGATACGCAGTATTTT
CAWGTYTDTQYF
>-|once|TRBV6-1|TRBJ2-5
TGTGCCAGCAGTTTTCGTTGGGAGACCCAGTACTTC
CASSFRWETQYF
>-|few|TRBV5-1|TRBJ1-2
TGCGCCAGCAGCGGGGTTAACTATGGCTACACCTTC
CASSGVNYGYTF
>-|-|TRBV25-1|TRBJ2-1
TGTGCCAGCCGAGCCAGCGGAGCGGCCTCCTACAATGAGCAGTTCTTC
CASRASGAASYNEQFF
>-|few|TRBV7-3|TRBJ1-5
TGTGCCAGCAGCTCGGACAGAAATCAGCCCCAGCATTTT
CASSSDRNQPQHF
>-|-|TRBV4-1|TRBJ2-1
TGCGCCAGCAGCCGATTCCTCGGGGCTAACAATGAGCAGTTCTTC
CASSRFLGANNEQFF
>TRBD2|once|TRBV5-1|TRBJ2-7
TGCGCCAGCAGCTTGCGGGGAGGGTACGAGCAGTACTTC
CASSLRGGYEQYF
>TRBD1|once|TRBV28|TRBJ1-2
TGTGCCAGCAGTCTCGGGACAGGCTATGGCTACACCTTC
CASSLGTGYGYTF
>-|-|TRBV5-1|TRBJ1-5
TGCGCCAGCAGTGTGAGGCCGATTTGGCAGCCCCAGCATTTT
CASSVRPIWQPQHF
>TRBD1|once|TRBV19|TRBJ2-1
TGTGCCAGCAGACGACAGGGATCCTACAATGAGCAGTTCTTC
CASRRQGSYNEQFF
>-|-|TRBV2|TRBJ2-7
TGTGCCAGCAGTACAGCCCTATATTACGAGCAGTACTTC
CASSTALYYEQYF
>TRBD1|-|TRBV9|TRBJ1-5
TGTGCCAGCAGCGCCCAGGGGGCGAGCCAGCCCCAGCATTTT
CASSAQGASQPQHF
>-|few|TRBV6-5|TRBJ2-3
TGTGCCAGCAGTTACTCGACGGACACAGATACGCAGTATTTT
CASSYSTDTDTQYF
>TRBD2|-|TRBV6-4|TRBJ2-1
TGTGCCAGCAGTGTTGCTAGCGGCACTTACAATGAGCAGTTCTTC
CASSVASGTYNEQFF
>-|once|TRBV6-5|TRBJ1-1
TGTGCCAGCAGTTCCCCGAGGGGTCCCCTGAACACTGAAGCTTTCTTT
CASSSPRGPLNTEAFF
>TRBD2|-|TRBV28|TRBJ2-3
TGTGCCAGCAGTACCCAAGGGGCGGGAGAAGGAGCAGATACGCAGTATTTT
CASSTQGAGEGADTQYF
>-|-|TRBV19|TRBJ2-7
TGTGCCGATAGGAGGGGGAAGTACGAGCAGTACTTC
CADRRGKYEQYF
>TRBD2|-|TRBV29-1|TRBJ2-5
TGCAGCGTTGGGTCGTCTAGCGGGCAGACCCAGTACTTC
CSVGSSSGQTQYF
>-|-|TRBV2|TRBJ2-7
TGTGCCAGCAAGTTGGGAGAGCAGTACTTC
CASKLGEQYF
>TRBD1|-|TRBV28|TRBJ1-2
TGTGCCAGCAGTTTTGCAGGGGGAGGTATAAGGTACACCTTC
CASSFAGGGIRYTF
>-|-|TRBV7-8|TRBJ1-1
TGTGCCAGCAGCACCGGGAGGTTTGCGAACACTGAAGCTTTCTTT
CASSTGRFANTEAFF
>-|-|TRBV7-2|TRBJ2-7
TGTGCCAGCAGTCGAGGGGTGTACGAGCAGTACTTC
CASSRGVYEQYF
>-|-|TRBV7-3|TRBJ1-4
TGTGCCAGCAGCTTAATTAGTTCAGGGCCTGCAACTAATGAAAAACTGTTTTTT
CASSLISSGPATNEKLFF
>TRBD2|many|TRBV5-6|TRBJ2-1
TGTGCCAGCAGTACCGGGACTAGCTCCTACAATGAGCAGTTCTTC
CASSTGTSSYNEQFF